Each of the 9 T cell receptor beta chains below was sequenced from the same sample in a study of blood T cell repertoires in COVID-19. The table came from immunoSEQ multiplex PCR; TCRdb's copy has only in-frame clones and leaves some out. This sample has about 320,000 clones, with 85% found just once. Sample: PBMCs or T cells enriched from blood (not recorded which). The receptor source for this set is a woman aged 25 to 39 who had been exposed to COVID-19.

The CDR3 protein is CAWSGLYGQGANEQFF. The CDR3 DNA sequence: TGTGCCTGGAGTGGGTTATACGGACAGGGGGCGAATGAGCAGTTCTTC. The V and J genes are TRBV30 and TRBJ2-1; TRBD1 matches at 11 bases. This CDR3 has 16 residues. Germline assignment: CDR1 GTSNPN and CDR2 SVGIG (reference sequence). V trimming: 1 base; J trimming: 7 bases; junction bases outside the gene matches: 9.

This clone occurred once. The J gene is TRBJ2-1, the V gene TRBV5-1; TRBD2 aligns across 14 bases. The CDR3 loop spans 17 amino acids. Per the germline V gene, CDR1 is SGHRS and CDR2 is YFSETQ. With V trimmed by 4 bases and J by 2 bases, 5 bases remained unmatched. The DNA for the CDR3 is TGCGCCAGCAGCCCACGGACTAGCGGGAGGACCTACAATGAGCAGTTCTTC. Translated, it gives CASSPRTSGRTYNEQFF.

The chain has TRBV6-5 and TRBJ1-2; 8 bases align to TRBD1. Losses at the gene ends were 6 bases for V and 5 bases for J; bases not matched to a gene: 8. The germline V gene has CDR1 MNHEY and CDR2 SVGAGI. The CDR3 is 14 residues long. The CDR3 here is CASRKGQGVYGYTF. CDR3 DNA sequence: TGTGCCAGCAGGAAAGGACAGGGCGTGTATGGCTACACCTTC.

Here the CDR3 reads CASSLSHQNTEAFF. The DNA for the CDR3 is TGTGCCAGCAGCTTATCACACCAGAACACTGAAGCTTTCTTT. V gene TRBV7-3 combines with J gene TRBJ1-1; D ambiguous. V was trimmed by 2 bases and J by 1 base, leaving 8 bases between them. Germline assignment: CDR1 SGHTA and CDR2 FQGTGA. CDR3 length: 14 amino acids.

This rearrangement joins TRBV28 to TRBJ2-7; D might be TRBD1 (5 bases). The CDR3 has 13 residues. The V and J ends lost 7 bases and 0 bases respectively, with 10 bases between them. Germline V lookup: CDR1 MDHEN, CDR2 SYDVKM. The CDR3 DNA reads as TGTGCCAGCATCGACAGCTCCTCCTACGAGCAGTACTTC. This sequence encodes CASIDSSSYEQYF.

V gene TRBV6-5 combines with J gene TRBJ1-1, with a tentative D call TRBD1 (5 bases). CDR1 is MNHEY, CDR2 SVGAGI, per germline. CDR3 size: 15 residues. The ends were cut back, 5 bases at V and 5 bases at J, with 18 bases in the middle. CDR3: CASSPRDQGGTEAFF. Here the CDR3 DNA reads TGTGCCAGCAGTCCCCGGGACCAGGGAGGTACTGAAGCTTTCTTT.

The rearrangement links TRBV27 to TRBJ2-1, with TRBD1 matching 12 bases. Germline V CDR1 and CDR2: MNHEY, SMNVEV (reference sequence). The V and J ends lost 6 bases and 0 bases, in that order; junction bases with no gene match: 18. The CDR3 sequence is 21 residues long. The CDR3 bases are TGTGCCAGCAGCTGGGAGATATTGGGACAGGGGGCTACAAGCTCCTACAATGAGCAGTTCTTC. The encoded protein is CASSWEILGQGATSSYNEQFF.

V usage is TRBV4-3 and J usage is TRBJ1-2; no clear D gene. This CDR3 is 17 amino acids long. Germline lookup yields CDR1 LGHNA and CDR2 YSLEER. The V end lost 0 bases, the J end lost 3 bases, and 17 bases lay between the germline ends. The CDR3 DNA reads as TGCGCCAGCAGCCAAGAAAGGGAGTCAGCAGATTACTATGGCTACACCTTC. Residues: CASSQERESADYYGYTF.

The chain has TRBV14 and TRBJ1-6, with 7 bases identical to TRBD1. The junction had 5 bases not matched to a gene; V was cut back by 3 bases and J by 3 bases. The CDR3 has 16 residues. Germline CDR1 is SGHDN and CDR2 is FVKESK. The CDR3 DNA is TGTGCCAGCAGCCAGTATGGGACAGACTATAATTCACCCCTCCACTTT. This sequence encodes CASSQYGTDYNSPLHF.